The clone carrying this TCR beta chain qualifies as medium-sized. This sample was taken from a study of blood T cell repertoires in COVID-19. Study summary: Specimens from acute and convalescent COVID-19 originated in the United States, Italy and Spain. Nucleic acid was either cDNA or gDNA, and it came from T cells, B-cell-depleted T cells, or PBMCs.

The CDR3 is 14 residues long. Germline lookup yields CDR1 SGHAT and CDR2 FQDESV (reference sequence). The germline V and J ends were trimmed by 3 bases and 4 bases, with 12 bases remaining between them. Original data processing: Estimates of nucleated cell counts were drawn from the amplification of reference gene primers. Sequencing used immunoSEQ multiplex PCR; TCRdb keeps in-frame clones, though not all of them. The V and J calls and clone size were taken over from that table, and D and trimming were inferred from the DNA. The sample carries about 240,000 clones, around 87% recorded once. The V gene is TRBV11-1, the J gene TRBJ2-5; perhaps TRBD2 as D (5 bases). This receptor was taken from a man between 60 and 75 years old who had recovered from COVID-19. The sequenced sample consisted of peripheral blood. The DNA of the CDR3 is TGTGCCAGCAGCTTGCGCGGGTGGGGAGAGACCCAGTACTTC. Amino acids: CASSLRGWGETQYF.